This T cell receptor (beta chain) is drawn from a study of regulatory T cells in long-lasting Graves disease. The V gene lost 3 bases and the J gene lost 4 bases, with 9 bases spanning the gap. The germline V gene has CDR1 MNHEY and CDR2 SVGAGI. The CDR3 is made up of 13 amino acids. This clonotype was counted ten times or more. Time point described: newly diagnosed GD, antithyroid drugs for less than 3 months. Isolated PBMC RNA provided the starting material for the TCR library. Peripheral blood, at approximately 9 milliliters, went into EDTA tubes. Combining iRepertoire HTBI primers with Arm-PCR of CDR3 regions, the authors built TCR beta libraries. Using its own MiXCR run on the multiplex PCR reads, TCRdb lists one record per CDR3 protein. The table has about 470,000 distinct CDR3 sequences, 15% to 20% seen once. The same sample was also studied in work on T cells in Graves' hyperthyroidism and ophthalmopathy. That paper states: The HTBI set primed first-round TCR CDR3 RT-PCR.

The rearrangement uses TRBV6-5 and TRBJ1-1, with D unresolved. The clonotype originates from a man in his forties with Graves disease. The source was peripheral blood mononuclear cells (PBMCs), collected at new diagnosis, from a patient treated with antithyroid drugs. DNA for the CDR3: TGTGCCAGCAGTTATCGACAACTCACTGAAGCTTTCTTT. This translates into CASSYRQLTEAFF.